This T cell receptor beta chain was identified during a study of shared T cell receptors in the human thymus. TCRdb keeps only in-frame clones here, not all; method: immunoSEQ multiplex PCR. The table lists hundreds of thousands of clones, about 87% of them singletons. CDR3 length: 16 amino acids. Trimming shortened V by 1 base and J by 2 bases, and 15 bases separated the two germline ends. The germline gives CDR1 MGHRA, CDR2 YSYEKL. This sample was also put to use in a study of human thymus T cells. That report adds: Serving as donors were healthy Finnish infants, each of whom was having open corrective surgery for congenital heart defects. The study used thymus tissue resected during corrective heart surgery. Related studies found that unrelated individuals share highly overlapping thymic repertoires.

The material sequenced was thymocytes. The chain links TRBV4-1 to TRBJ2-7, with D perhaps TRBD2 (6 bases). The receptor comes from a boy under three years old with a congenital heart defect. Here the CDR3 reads CASSQVSAGRTYEQYF. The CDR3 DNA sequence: TGCGCCAGCAGCCAAGTCTCGGCAGGGAGGACCTACGAGCAGTACTTC.